This TCR beta chain appears in the sequencing data of a study of CD8 T cells in ankylosing spondylitis (dated by TCRdb to about 2017). The study in broad terms: The study profiled T cell receptor beta repertoires in healthy donors and ankylosing spondylitis patients to find disease-linked TCR variants. The full study cohort was made up of 25 ankylosing spondylitis patients and 108 healthy donors. Peripheral blood samples were taken, and synovial fluid was additionally collected from ankylosing spondylitis patients. Overall study outcomes, separate from this receptor: The disease-linked clones had a CD8+ phenotype and were found at relatively low frequencies in peripheral blood. The disease-linked clones were reported as significantly enriched in matched synovial fluid samples from ankylosing spondylitis patients. A TCR beta motif of several highly homologous amino acid variants appeared characteristic of blood from ankylosing spondylitis patients. Some motif variants were previously reported in synovial fluid and blood of reactive arthritis patients, suggesting common disease-initiation mechanisms.

Sequenced on an Illumina HiSeq 2500. TCR beta libraries were prepared by quantitative 5'-RACE with molecular barcodes. The original pipeline was this. A new computational method, built on a probabilistic model of VDJ rearrangement, was used to identify disease-linked TCR variants. TCRdb trimmed public reads at Q25 via fastp, called clones via MiXCR and kept in-frame beta chains. For every CDR3 protein sequence, its rows merge into one entry that carries the most common genes and DNA. TCRdb, not the original authors, processed these V and J calls. The sample records thousands of distinct CDR3 sequences, around 2.3% of which are singletons. The ten top clones hold 51% of the sample. CDR1 and CDR2 are read off the germline V gene as SGDLS and YYNGEE. V is cut back by 3 bases and J by 4 bases, with 6 bases in the junction unmatched. The CDR3 spans 16 residues, from the cysteine through the phenylalanine. Only the CDR3 DNA stays, 48 bases, in frame from base 1.

This clonotype was recorded many times. There is no known antigen for this receptor. There are no base qualities to consult, and no much larger clone falls within one base. The chain was built from TRBV9 and TRBJ1-3, with 11 bases in between that match TRBD1. The receptor comes from a male donor with ankylosing spondylitis or in good health (not recorded which). Sample: blood, either unsorted or a sorted T cell fraction (not recorded which). The CDR3 protein sequence reads: CASSAEDRGPGNTIYF. Read as DNA, the sequence is TGTGCCAGCAGCGCGGAGGACAGGGGGCCAGGAAACACCATATATTTT.